The 3 T cell receptor beta chains in this list originate from one sample, sequenced in a study of T cells in localized non-small cell lung cancer (dated by TCRdb to the early 2020s). Library prep was done by the immunoSEQ multiplex PCR assay. In its TCRdb copy, this immuneACCESS table keeps in-frame sequences only and misses some clones. Where compared with another copy, unresolved V genes explain less than half of these, and the others have no known cause. In this sample the table shows over 30,000 clones, 78% of which occur a single time. The ten largest clones take up less than 45% of the sample. The sample was peripheral blood, taken before any cancer treatment. The origin of the receptors is a male donor older than 55 with stage II squamous cell lung carcinoma.

The chain couples TRBV5-4 to TRBJ2-1; 10 bases fit TRBD1. The CDR3 is made up of 15 amino acids. Germline V gene lookup returns CDR1 SGHNT and CDR2 YYREEE (reference sequence). With V trimmed by 4 bases and J by 3 bases, 4 bases remained unmatched. The CDR3 DNA reads TGTGCCAGCAGCAGCCGGGACAGGGGCTACAATGAGCAGTTCTTC. Encoded protein: CASSSRDRGYNEQFF.

The rearrangement links TRBV30 to TRBJ2-7, with TRBD2 matching 8 bases. With 0 bases clipped from V and 5 bases from J, the junction kept 9 bases outside the gene matches. In germline, CDR1 is GTSNPN, CDR2 SVGIG (reference sequence). This CDR3 spans 15 amino acids. CDR3 sequence reads: CAWSVREREKDEQYF. Here the CDR3 DNA reads TGTGCCTGGAGTGTACGGGAGCGGGAGAAGGACGAGCAGTACTTC. The full variable domain, rest sourced from reference TRBV30 and TRBJ2-7, is SQTIHQWPATLVQPVGSPLSLECTVEGTSNPNLYWYRQAAGRGLQLLFYSVGIGQISSEVPQNLSASRPQDRQFILSSKKLLLSDSGFYLCAWSVREREKDEQYFGPGTRLTVT.

In its sample, this clone was seen a few times. This rearrangement joins TRBV9 to TRBJ2-1, with D possibly being TRBD1 or TRBD2 (5 bases each). V gave up 4 bases and J gave up 0 bases, with 14 bases separating them. The CDR3 sequence is 16 residues long. Germline CDR1 and CDR2: SGDLS and YYNGEE. The CDR3 DNA sequence: TGTGCCAGCAGCACTGCCGGGACCAACTCCTACAATGAGCAGTTCTTC. The encoded protein is CASSTAGTNSYNEQFF.